The next 25 T cell receptor beta chains were all read from a single sample in a study of identical twins. TCRdb analysed the 5' RACE reads with MiXCR anew, one entry per CDR3 protein. The sample holds hundreds of thousands of distinct CDR3 sequences; approximately 7% are singletons and the top ten take roughly 3.6%. The same data also contributed to another study, on yellow fever vaccine responses in identical twins.

Sample: memory (CD45RO+) T cells sorted from blood. The receptors come from a woman aged 18-35 years in good health.

This clonotype was counted many times. V gene TRBV21-1 combines with J gene TRBJ2-7; the D segment call TRBD1 is taken from the table without a DNA check. TRBV21-1 is noted as a pseudogene. This CDR3 contains 14 residues. CDR3 sequence: CASSSRDRIYEQYF. Written as DNA, the CDR3 is TGTGCCAGCAGCTCCCGGGACAGAATCTACGAGCAGTACTTC.

V and J are TRBV12-3 or TRBV12-4 and TRBJ2-3, with a weak D call TRBD2 (7 bases). V shed 8 bases and J shed 2 bases, with 29 bases lying between them. There are 19 residues in the CDR3. Written as DNA, the CDR3 is TGTGCCAGCTGTTCCCACCGGAGGGGGGGCCTTCTACACACAGATACGCAGTATTTT. It translates to CASCSHRRGGLLHTDTQYF.

This clonotype was counted only a few times. The chain links TRBV27 to TRBJ1-6; 7 bases are a match to TRBD1. Germline CDR1 and CDR2: MNHEY and SMNVEV (reference sequence). Trimming took 6 bases from V and 7 from J; bases not matched to a gene: 9. The CDR3 totals 15 residues. In DNA form, the CDR3 reads TGTGCCAGCAGAACAACGACAGGGCCGAATTCACCCCTCCACTTT. Its translation is CASRTTTGPNSPLHF.

The J gene is TRBJ1-1, the V gene TRBV7-9; D uncertain. The V gene's germline CDR1 is SEHNR and CDR2 FQNEAQ (reference sequence). V lost 7 bases to trimming and J lost 4 bases, with 16 bases between them. CDR3 length equals 14 residues. The DNA for the CDR3 is TGTGCCAGCAACAAAAGGATGGACCCCACTGAAGCTTTCTTT. Translating it yields CASNKRMDPTEAFF.

This clonotype was detected many times. The rearrangement links TRBV15 to TRBJ2-1; 7 positions agree with TRBD1. The CDR3 loop spans 14 amino acids. The V segment lost 5 bases and the J segment 3 bases; nucleotides outside the gene matches: 4. Germline CDR1 is LNHNV and CDR2 is YYDKDF (reference sequence). The CDR3 sequence is CATSEGQLYNEQFF. The CDR3 nucleotides read TGTGCCACCAGCGAGGGACAGCTCTACAATGAGCAGTTCTTC.

The chain has TRBV12-3 or TRBV12-4 and TRBJ2-5; either TRBD1 or TRBD2 may fit D (5 bases each). Trimming took off 4 bases at V and 5 bases at J, with 8 bases between the two ends. There are 12 residues in the CDR3. The chain's CDR3 is CASSYRGETQYF. The CDR3 nucleotides are TGTGCCAGCAGTTACCGGGGCGAGACCCAGTACTTC.

The rearrangement joins TRBV28 to TRBJ2-3, with a possible D match to TRBD2 (5 bases). Looked up from germline, CDR1 is MDHEN and CDR2 is SYDVKM. The CDR3 totals 13 residues. Trimming cost V 6 bases and J 3 bases, with 10 bases left between them. CDR3 amino acids: CASSYTRTDTQYF. CDR3 sequence (DNA): TGTGCCAGCAGCTACACTAGGACAGATACGCAGTATTTT.

This clonotype appeared a few times. This chain links TRBV28 with TRBJ2-6, with D perhaps matching TRBD1 (6 bases). Trimming cost V 8 bases and J 1 base, with 15 bases left between them. Germline V CDR1 and CDR2: MDHEN, SYDVKM. This CDR3 region has 16 residues. The CDR3 protein is CASLGQFRSGANVLTF. The DNA for the CDR3 is TGTGCCAGCCTCGGACAGTTTAGATCTGGGGCCAACGTCCTGACTTTC.

V gene TRBV9 combines with J gene TRBJ2-7; 7 nucleotides match TRBD2. V trimming: 0 bases; J trimming: 7 bases; junction bases outside the gene matches: 7. Germline V CDR1 and CDR2: SGDLS, YYNGEE. The CDR3 has 14 amino acids. The CDR3 is CASSVGGRGVEQYF. The CDR3, as DNA: TGTGCCAGCAGCGTAGGTGGACGGGGGGTGGAGCAGTACTTC. The full variable domain, its missing parts supplied by reference TRBV9 and TRBJ2-7, is DSGVTQTPKHLITATGQRVTLRCSPRSGDLSVYWYQQSLDQGLQFLIQYYNGEERAKGNILERFSAQQFPDLHSELNLSSLELGDSALYFCASSVGGRGVEQYFGPGTRLTVT.

This clonotype was counted between two and nine times. The J gene is TRBJ2-7, the V gene TRBV5-1, with D perhaps TRBD1 or TRBD2 (5 bases each). Germline CDR1 is SGHRS and CDR2 is YFSETQ. The V and J ends lost 6 bases and 3 bases respectively, with 19 bases between them. The CDR3 runs 15 residues. CDR3 amino acids: CASIAWGFRLYEQYV. DNA of the CDR3: TGCGCCAGCATCGCTTGGGGGTTTCGACTCTACGAGCAGTACGTC.

This clonotype was seen more than once but under ten times. The chain is built from TRBV18 and TRBJ2-1; no firm D call. Germline CDR1 is KGHSH and CDR2 is LQKENI. V gave up 3 bases and J gave up 8 bases, with 11 bases separating them. CDR3 length: 13 residues. The CDR3 spells CASSPAGYYEQFF. DNA for the CDR3: TGTGCCAGCTCACCGGCTGGATATTATGAGCAGTTCTTC.

There are a few counts of this clonotype. The limits of the CDR3 on the DNA are not certain, so only TCRdb's listed CDR3 is given. The chain has TRBV5-1 and TRBJ1-4; the table's D gene call, TRBD1, was not cross checked with the DNA. 15 amino acids form the CDR3, both terminal residues included. The germline V gene has CDR1 SGHRS and CDR2 YFSETQ. CDR3 loop: CASSFGSGDNEKLFF.

This clonotype was seen repeatedly, ten times or more. The chain recombines TRBV5-1 with TRBJ2-1, with D unclear. CDR1 SGHRS and CDR2 YFSETQ come from the germline V gene. Trimming took off 3 bases at V and 0 bases at J, with 13 bases between the two ends. The CDR3 runs 16 residues. This CDR3 is CASSSGGGSSYNEQFF. Here the CDR3 DNA reads TGCGCCAGCAGCTCTGGCGGCGGTAGCTCCTACAATGAGCAGTTCTTC.

This clonotype appeared once. The rearrangement joins TRBV5-8 to TRBJ2-1, with TRBD2 matching over 12 bases. The CDR3 sequence is 17 residues long. V gave up 2 bases and J gave up 8 bases; unmatched junction bases: 11. In germline, CDR1 is SGHTS, CDR2 YDEGEE. The CDR3 reads CASSLLAGGHQGDEQFF. The CDR3 DNA sequence: TGTGCCAGCAGCTTACTAGCGGGGGGCCATCAAGGGGATGAGCAGTTCTTC.

This rearrangement joins TRBV7-8 to TRBJ2-1, with D hard to call. V was clipped by 1 base and J by 7 bases, with 8 bases between them. Germline V gives CDR1 SGHVS, CDR2 FQNEAQ. This CDR3 is built from 13 residues. The CDR3 loop is CASSLVRLNEQFF. In DNA form, the CDR3 reads TGTGCCAGCAGCTTAGTAAGGCTGAATGAGCAGTTCTTC.

This clonotype has at least ten counts. The V and J genes are TRBV12-3 or TRBV12-4 and TRBJ2-3; a possible D gene is TRBD2 (7 bases). The CDR3 has 15 amino acids. Trimming cost V 6 bases and J 2 bases, with 15 bases left between them. The CDR3 spells CASSAGGPATDTQYF. The CDR3 nucleotides read TGTGCCAGCAGCGCCGGGGGGCCCGCCACAGATACGCAGTATTTT.

This clonotype has ten or more counts. This sequence joins TRBV7-8 and TRBJ1-1; D possibly corresponds to TRBD1 (5 bases). Trimming took off 3 bases at V and 4 bases at J, with 15 bases between the two ends. The V gene's germline CDR1 is SGHVS and CDR2 FQNEAQ. This CDR3 is built from 15 residues. CDR3 coding DNA: TGTGCCAGCAGCTTCAGTTCAGGGAGGAGCACTGAAGCTTTCTTT. Encoded protein: CASSFSSGRSTEAFF. Full variable domain (rest looked up from reference TRBV7-8 and TRBJ1-1): GAGVSQSPRYKVAKRGQDVALRCDPISGHVSLFWYQQALGQGPEFLTYFQNEAQLDKSGLPSDRFFAERPEGSVSTLKIQRTQQEDSAVYLCASSFSSGRSTEAFFGQGTRLTVV.

This clonotype has at least ten counts. The chain recombines TRBV29-1 with TRBJ2-7; 8 bases are a match to TRBD1. This CDR3 region has 18 residues. Trimming at V came to 3 bases and at J to 2 bases, leaving 18 bases not matched to a gene. Germline V CDR1 and CDR2: SQVTM, ANQGSEA. CDR3 protein: CSVDGGQGSGGSTYEQYF. The CDR3 DNA follows: TGCAGCGTTGATGGAGGACAGGGCTCTGGCGGGTCCACCTACGAGCAGTACTTC.

This clonotype has just a few counts. V is TRBV11-3 and J is TRBJ2-1; 11 bases are shared with TRBD2. Germline values: CDR1 SGHNT, CDR2 YENEEA. Unmatched junction bases numbered 19, after V lost 4 bases and J lost 2 bases. This CDR3 contains 21 residues. CDR3 sequence: CASSSRNPPRGSGRAYNEQFF. For the CDR3, the DNA is TGTGCCAGCAGCTCCCGAAATCCACCTCGGGGTAGCGGGAGGGCCTACAATGAGCAGTTCTTC.

The genes are TRBV2 and TRBJ2-1, with TRBD2 matching 10 bases. J lost 4 bases, V lost 3 bases, and 3 bases had no gene match. The CDR3 is made up of 15 amino acids. Germline values: CDR1 SNHLY, CDR2 FYNNEI. DNA of the CDR3: TGTGCCAGCAGTGACCGGACTAGCGGATACAATGAGCAGTTCTTC. This gives the protein CASSDRTSGYNEQFF.

V is TRBV10-3 and J is TRBJ2-3; D perhaps matches TRBD2 (6 bases). Germline V gene lookup returns CDR1 ENHRY and CDR2 SYGVKD. Trimming cost V 8 bases and J 0 bases, with 12 bases left between them. CDR3 length: 14 residues. CDR3 in amino acids: CAIASGPSTDTQYF. The CDR3 coding sequence is TGTGCCATCGCAAGCGGGCCCAGCACAGATACGCAGTATTTT.

Many counts were recorded for this clonotype. The CDR3 loop is CASTRPGQGRGAEAFF. In DNA, the CDR3 is TGTGCCAGCACCCGTCCGGGACAGGGACGAGGCGCTGAAGCTTTCTTT. V usage is TRBV6-1 and J usage is TRBJ1-1, with 9 bases aligning to TRBD1. With 7 bases clipped from V and 6 bases from J, the junction kept 15 bases outside the gene matches. Germline CDR1 reads MNHNS; CDR2 reads SASEGT. This CDR3 has 16 amino acids.

The chain is built from TRBV3-1 and TRBJ2-3; TRBD2 matches at 12 bases. The CDR3 has 16 amino acids. Germline CDR1 is LGHDT and CDR2 is YNNKEL (reference sequence). Trimming cost V 4 bases and J 1 base; bases outside gene matches: 3. CDR3 DNA: TGTGCCAGCAGCCGTCCTAGCGGGAGGGGCACAGATACGCAGTATTTT. This gives the protein CASSRPSGRGTDTQYF.

This clonotype was counted at least ten times. This chain links TRBV5-1 with TRBJ1-1; D is undetermined. V shed 0 bases and J shed 4 bases, with 7 bases lying between them. The CDR3 is 13 residues long. Germline loops: CDR1 SGHRS, CDR2 YFSETQ. The CDR3 sequence: CASSLDAVTEAFF. Written as DNA, the CDR3 is TGCGCCAGCAGCTTGGATGCGGTCACTGAAGCTTTCTTT.

The chain uses TRBV4-1 and TRBJ2-2; 9 bases map to TRBD1. CDR1 and CDR2 from the germline V gene are MGHRA and YSYEKL. CDR3 size: 14 residues. Trimming took 3 bases from V and 6 from J; bases not matched to a gene: 2. CDR3 amino acids: CASSQNRGPGELFF. CDR3 nucleotide sequence: TGCGCCAGCAGCCAGAACAGGGGGCCCGGGGAGCTGTTTTTT.